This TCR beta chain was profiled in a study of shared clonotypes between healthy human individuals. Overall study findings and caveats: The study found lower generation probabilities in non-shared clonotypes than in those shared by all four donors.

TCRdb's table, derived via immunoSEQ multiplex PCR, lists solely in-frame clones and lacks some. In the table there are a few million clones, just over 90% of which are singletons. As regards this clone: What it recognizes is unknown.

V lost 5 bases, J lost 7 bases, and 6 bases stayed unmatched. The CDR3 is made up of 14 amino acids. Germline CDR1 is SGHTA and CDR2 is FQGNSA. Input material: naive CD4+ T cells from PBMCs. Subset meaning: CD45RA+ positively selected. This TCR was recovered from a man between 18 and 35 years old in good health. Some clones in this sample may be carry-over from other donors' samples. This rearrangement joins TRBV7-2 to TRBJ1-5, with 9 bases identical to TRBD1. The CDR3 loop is CASSQDRGGQPQHF. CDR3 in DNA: TGTGCCAGCAGCCAAGACAGGGGGGGACAGCCCCAGCATTTT.